This entry is about one T cell receptor beta chain. Its antigen remains unknown. Amplification used 60 Vbeta primers and 13 Jbeta primers. Profiled with immunoSEQ multiplex PCR; TCRdb holds only in-frame clones, not every one. The sample includes about 60,000 clones, approximately 70% of them seen just once. The data originate from a study of cytomegalovirus exposure and HLA in healthy donors. Study results and caveats: In presence/absence analyses, roughly uniform sequencing depth across donors was assumed.

Germline V gene lookup returns CDR1 SNHLY and CDR2 FYNNEI. The CDR3 contains 14 residues. V lost 8 bases and J 0 bases, leaving 11 bases between the germline ends. This rearrangement joins TRBV2 to TRBJ2-1, with no clear D. The TCR sequence derives from a woman aged 60 to 75 in good health and CMV-seropositive. The sequenced sample consisted of PBMCs. Here the CDR3 reads CASLRLSSYNEQFF. CDR3 nucleotides: TGTGCCAGCCTACGTCTGAGCTCCTACAATGAGCAGTTCTTC.